This entry concerns a single TCR beta chain. This CDR3 has 16 residues. The V and J ends lost 6 bases and 4 bases, in that order; junction bases with no gene match: 13. Germline CDR1 and CDR2: ENHRY and SYGVKD. The data belong to a study of blood T cell repertoires in COVID-19. Here immunoSEQ multiplex PCR was the method, and the copy in TCRdb shows in-frame clones only, minus some. The sample consists of about 190,000 clones, about 81% of them appearing once. The sample was PBMCs or T cells enriched from blood (not recorded which). This TCR came from a woman younger than 45 who had recovered from COVID-19. V gene TRBV10-3 combines with J gene TRBJ2-7; 9 bases fit TRBD1. The CDR3 nucleotides read TGTGCCATCAGCGGACGTCCGGGACAGGGTGAATACGAGCAGTACTTC. It yields the protein CAISGRPGQGEYEQYF.